This passage covers 27 T cell receptor beta chains from one sample sequenced in a study of regulatory T cells in long-lasting Graves disease. Library construction for TCR beta used iRepertoire HTBI primers and Arm-PCR of CDR3 regions. TCRdb used MiXCR to reprocess the multiplex PCR reads, holding one entry per CDR3 protein. The sample consists of around 400,000 distinct CDR3 sequences, roughly 25% of them appearing once. The time point here: persistent/refractory GD, antithyroid drugs over 5 years with positive TRAb. PBMC RNA served as the TCR library source. This sample comprised peripheral blood mononuclear cells (PBMCs), obtained when the disease was refractory, from a patient treated with antithyroid drugs. The receptors stem from a woman aged 40-49 years with Graves disease.

The chain uses TRBV5-6 and TRBJ1-1; D possibly corresponds to TRBD1 (6 bases). The V end lost 2 bases, the J end lost 13 bases, and 21 bases lay between the germline ends. Germline assignment: CDR1 SGHDT and CDR2 YYEEEE. The CDR3 length is 14 residues. CDR3 loop: CASSFRRTAAKGFF. DNA for the CDR3: TGTGCCAGCAGCTTCCGGAGGACAGCCGCGAAAGGTTTCTTT.

The J gene is TRBJ2-1, the V gene TRBV19; D call uncertain. This CDR3 region has 15 residues. Trimming took 1 base from V and 2 from J, leaving 9 bases between them. From germline, CDR1 is LNHDA and CDR2 SQIVND (reference sequence). CDR3 coding DNA: TGTGCCAGTAGTATAGTTGCGACCCCCTACAATGAGCAGTTCTTC. Encoded protein: CASSIVATPYNEQFF.

This clonotype was seen only a few times. The chain employs TRBV28 and TRBJ2-2, with TRBD1 matching over 7 bases. The CDR3 totals 15 residues. The trim removed 5 bases at V and 3 bases at J, leaving 6 bases unmatched. Germline V gene data show CDR1 as MDHEN and CDR2 as SYDVKM. CDR3 region: CASSRRQGYTGELFF. The DNA of the CDR3 is TGTGCCAGCAGTAGGAGACAGGGATACACCGGGGAGCTGTTTTTT.

The chain combines TRBV5-8 with TRBJ2-7; 8 positions match TRBD1. The CDR3 totals 14 residues. Looked up from germline, CDR1 is SGHTS and CDR2 is YDEGEE. The V segment lost 3 bases and the J segment 2 bases; nucleotides outside the gene matches: 4. The CDR3 DNA reads as TGTGCCAGCAGCTCCAGGGGGCCCCCCTACGAGCAGTACTTC. Residues: CASSSRGPPYEQYF.

The V and J genes are TRBV18 and TRBJ2-7, with 10 nucleotides matching TRBD1. Germline trimming cut 4 bases from V and 5 bases from J; bases unmatched to any gene: 5. The CDR3 has 14 residues. Germline values: CDR1 KGHSH, CDR2 LQKENI. CDR3 sequence: CASSHSGTGDEQYF. CDR3 nucleotides: TGTGCCAGCTCACACTCCGGGACAGGGGACGAGCAGTACTTC.

This clonotype came up many times. The chain has TRBV6-1 and TRBJ1-1; 8 bases match TRBD1. The V segment lost 5 bases and the J segment 5 bases; nucleotides outside the gene matches: 1. Germline loops: CDR1 MNHNS, CDR2 SASEGT. The CDR3 runs to 12 residues. The CDR3 DNA follows: TGTGCCAGCAGTCAGGGGGCTACTGAAGCTTTCTTT. Translated, it gives CASSQGATEAFF.

This clonotype was found many times. This chain links TRBV10-2 with TRBJ1-2; 11 nucleotides line up with TRBD1. V lost 7 bases and J lost 0; bases outside the gene matches: 4. The CDR3 loop spans 15 amino acids. Germline-derived CDR1 and CDR2 are WSHSY and SAAADI. The DNA of the CDR3 is TGCGCCAGCAACCCGGGACAGGGGGCTAACTATGGCTACACCTTC. It encodes CASNPGQGANYGYTF.

This clonotype was detected ten times or more. V gene TRBV28 combines with J gene TRBJ1-5; unclear D gene. Trimming removed 5 bases from V and 0 bases from J, with 8 bases in between. The CDR3 loop spans 14 amino acids. In germline, CDR1 is MDHEN, CDR2 SYDVKM. Here the CDR3 reads CASSPDYSNQPQHF. The CDR3 DNA reads TGTGCCAGCAGTCCCGATTATAGCAATCAGCCCCAGCATTTT.

The chain employs TRBV5-6 and TRBJ1-4, with 11 bases matching TRBD1. The germline CDR1 and CDR2 sequences are SGHDT and YYEEEE. V shed 4 bases, J shed 2 bases, and the junction held 4 bases outside the gene matches. This CDR3 spans 16 amino acids. The DNA of the CDR3 is TGTGCCAGCAGCCCCGGACAGGGGGCGACTAATGAAAAACTGTTTTTT. It is translated as CASSPGQGATNEKLFF.

This clonotype was recorded at least ten times. The chain employs TRBV28 and TRBJ1-6; D perhaps matches TRBD1 (5 bases). CDR3 length: 13 residues. Germline CDR1 MDHEN, CDR2 SYDVKM. Trimming cost V 6 bases and J 10 bases, with 13 bases left between them. Written as DNA, the CDR3 is TGTGCCAGCAGCATTGGGGGGAGCTCACCCCTCCACTTT. Its translation is CASSIGGSSPLHF. Full variable domain (remainder filled in from reference TRBV28 and TRBJ1-6): DVKVTQSSRYLVKRTGEKVFLECVQDMDHENMFWYRQDPGLGLRLIYFSYDVKMKEKGDIPEGYSVSREKKERFSLILESASTNQTSMYLCASSIGGSSPLHFGNGTRLTVT.

This clonotype was seen repeatedly, ten times or more. CDR3 nucleotides: TGTGCCAGCAGCTCAGTAGTCACCTCCTACGAGCAGTACTTC. Its translation is CASSSVVTSYEQYF. The chain has TRBV7-8 and TRBJ2-7; D not certain. V lost 4 bases and J lost 0, with 10 bases in between. The germline V gene has CDR1 SGHVS and CDR2 FQNEAQ. CDR3 size: 14 residues.

The chain combines TRBV27 with TRBJ2-2, with D perhaps TRBD2 (5 bases). Germline CDR1 and CDR2: MNHEY and SMNVEV (reference sequence). CDR3 length equals 16 residues. V was trimmed by 5 bases and J by 4 bases, leaving 17 bases between them. CDR3 nucleotides: TGTGCCAGCAGTACCCGGACTGCTAGTCGCACCGGGGAGCTGTTTTTT. It yields the protein CASSTRTASRTGELFF.

The chain joins TRBV2 to TRBJ2-7; unclear D gene. CDR1 and CDR2 (germline): SNHLY, FYNNEI. V was cut by 6 bases and J by 5 bases, with 11 bases left in between. This CDR3 region has 12 residues. The CDR3 bases are TGTGCCAGCAGCCAAGTACGGGACGAGCAGTACTTC. It is translated as CASSQVRDEQYF.

The V gene is TRBV20-1, the J gene TRBJ1-5; D is uncertain. This CDR3 contains 15 residues. Germline CDR1 DFQATT, CDR2 SNEGSKA (reference sequence). Trimming pared 0 bases from V and 8 bases from J, leaving 17 bases between. The CDR3 spells CSARDLGGELKPQHF. In DNA form, the CDR3 reads TGCAGTGCTAGAGATCTTGGCGGGGAGCTAAAGCCCCAGCATTTT.

This clonotype occurred many times. This chain joins TRBV28 and TRBJ2-2; no clear D. Germline V gene lookup returns CDR1 MDHEN and CDR2 SYDVKM. This CDR3 is built from 13 residues. V lost 1 base, J lost 6 bases, and 6 bases lay in between. CDR3 loop: CASSLYWAGELFF. DNA of the CDR3: TGTGCCAGCAGTTTATATTGGGCCGGGGAGCTGTTTTTT.

This clonotype came up a few times. The chain is built from TRBV25-1 and TRBJ1-2; no firm D call. In germline, CDR1 is MGHDK, CDR2 SYGVNS. V shed 1 base and J shed 3 bases, with 12 bases lying between them. The CDR3 totals 15 residues. The CDR3 spells CASSEWHGRDYGYTF. DNA of the CDR3: TGTGCCAGCAGTGAATGGCACGGTCGTGACTATGGCTACACCTTC.

The rearrangement uses TRBV13 and TRBJ1-1; a possible D gene is TRBD1 (6 bases). The CDR3 is 12 residues long. Germline V CDR1 and CDR2: PRHDT, FYEKMQ (reference sequence). Trimming cost V 5 bases and J 8 bases, with 12 bases left between them. The CDR3 region has the DNA TGTGCCAGCAGCAACTGGACAGCCGAAGCTTTCTTT. This translates into CASSNWTAEAFF.

This clonotype was seen repeatedly, ten times or more. A read error is possible here, since a much larger clone lies one base away. V usage is TRBV7-9 and J usage is TRBJ2-5; D gene uncertain. Germline CDR1 is SEHNR and CDR2 is FQNEAQ (reference sequence). The CDR3 runs 11 residues. The V end was cut by 7 bases, the J end by 1 base, with 4 bases between. CDR3 DNA sequence: TGTGCCAGCACCCTCCAAGAGACCCAGTACTTC. It translates to CASTLQETQYF. The variable domain in full, with the rest retrieved from reference TRBV7-9 and TRBJ2-5, is DTGVSQNPRHKITKRGQNVTFRCDPISEHNRLYWYRQTLGQGPEFLTYFQNEAQLEKSRLLSDRFSAERPKGSFSTLEIQRTEQGDSAMYLCASTLQETQYFGPGTRLLVL.

The chain recombines TRBV10-3 with TRBJ1-5, with 9 bases that match TRBD1. The germline CDR1 and CDR2 sequences are ENHRY and SYGVKD. The CDR3 sequence is 15 residues long. V lost 3 bases to trimming and J lost 4 bases; unmatched junction nucleotides: 4. The chain's CDR3 is CAISDGQGRNQPQHF. The CDR3, as DNA: TGTGCCATCAGTGATGGACAGGGGAGAAATCAGCCCCAGCATTTT.

This clonotype has ten or more counts. The rearrangement joins TRBV10-3 to TRBJ2-7, with 8 bases fitting TRBD1. The CDR3 is 14 amino acids. Germline V gene data show CDR1 as ENHRY and CDR2 as SYGVKD. V was pared by 4 bases and J by 1 base, with 3 bases of the junction left unmatched. The CDR3 loop is CAISAGTGSYEQYF. As DNA, the CDR3 is TGTGCCATCAGTGCCGGGACAGGATCCTACGAGCAGTACTTC.

CDR3 DNA sequence: TGTGCCAGCACCCAACAGGGGTTATGGGGAAACACCATATATTTT. Residues: CASTQQGLWGNTIYF. J is TRBJ1-3 and V is TRBV6-1; the match to TRBD1 covers 7 bases. CDR1 MNHNS and CDR2 SASEGT come from the germline V gene. This CDR3 spans 15 amino acids. J lost 4 bases, V lost 7 bases, and 10 bases had no gene match.

This clonotype was counted a few times. V usage is TRBV27 and J usage is TRBJ2-2; D is uncertain. CDR3 size: 13 residues. The germline V gene encodes CDR1 MNHEY and CDR2 SMNVEV (reference sequence). In nucleotides, the CDR3 is TGTGCGAGTGGACCTTACGGATCGGGGGAGCTGTTTTTT. Its protein product is CASGPYGSGELFF.

This clonotype was seen at least ten times. The J gene is TRBJ2-7, the V gene TRBV6-1; D is ambiguous. Germline V gene sequence: CDR1 MNHNS, CDR2 SASEGT. The CDR3 covers 14 residues. V dropped 5 bases and J dropped 4 bases, with 15 bases sitting between them. CDR3 residues: CASSRAGSTYEQYF. The CDR3, as DNA: TGTGCCAGCAGTCGGGCAGGTAGTACTTACGAGCAGTACTTC.

This clonotype has ten or more counts. V is TRBV2 and J is TRBJ1-5; a possible D gene is TRBD1 (6 bases). The CDR3 spans 13 residues. The V and J ends lost 6 bases and 7 bases respectively, with 13 bases between them. CDR1 is SNHLY, CDR2 FYNNEI, per germline. CDR3 nucleotides: TGTGCCAGCAGACAGGGTCCCACCCAGCCCCAGCATTTT. Its translation: CASRQGPTQPQHF.

This clonotype was seen many times. The J gene is TRBJ2-5, the V gene TRBV11-2; 9 nucleotides line up with TRBD2. J lost 2 bases, V lost 5 bases, and 15 bases had no gene match. The CDR3 runs 18 residues. Germline values: CDR1 SGHAT, CDR2 FQNNGV. The CDR3 bases are TGTGCCAGCAGCGCCCCTAGAGGGCTAGCGGGGATACAAGAGACCCAGTACTTC. Protein product: CASSAPRGLAGIQETQYF.

In this sample, this clonotype turned up a few times. The V gene is TRBV5-5, the J gene TRBJ2-2, with TRBD2 matching 7 bases. The germline CDR1 and CDR2 sequences are SGHKS and YYEKEE (reference sequence). After removal of 6 bases from V and 2 bases from J, the junction contained 7 bases not matched to a gene. This CDR3 region has 15 residues. The CDR3 region has the DNA TGTGCCAGCACCCTGGGGGGGACTAACACCGGGGAGCTGTTTTTT. Protein sequence: CASTLGGTNTGELFF.

Only a few counts were recorded for this clonotype. The chain employs TRBV27 and TRBJ2-7, with 8 bases that match TRBD1. This CDR3 region has 14 residues. CDR1 is MNHEY, CDR2 SMNVEV, per germline (reference sequence). V was pared by 2 bases and J by 4 bases, with 4 bases of the junction left unmatched. The CDR3 DNA reads as TGTGCCAGCAGTTTAGACCAGGGGGCTTACGAGCAGTACTTC. It yields the protein CASSLDQGAYEQYF.